There are many counts of the clone carrying this TCR beta chain. What it binds is not known. This sample is drawn from a study of read filtering for tumor transcriptome and immune sequencing. For the study at large: Per sample, TCR-region reads ranged about 4.05 to 10.27 million by IR-seq, roughly 80 to 1,300 by RNA-seq.

Findings of the study overall: Even smaller IR-seq throughput identified most shared clonotypes. The sorted CD138-negative fraction was a mixed bone marrow immune population, not purified T cells.

At the time of active disease, bone marrow was collected from every patient. The library was built from about 0.4 ug RNA with molecular barcoded adaptors for alpha/delta and beta/gamma chains. Via MiXCR, TCRdb re-called the reads, giving one row per CDR3 protein. Of fewer than 25,000 distinct CDR3 sequences in the sample, more than 20% were seen once. Sequenced material: a population of CD138-negative cells sorted from bone marrow. The receptor was isolated from a donor at least 40 years old with multiple myeloma.

This CDR3 is CASSLGTIPLLEFF. The CDR3 DNA follows: TGTGCCAGCAGCTTGGGGACTATTCCCCTCCTGGAGTTCTTC. The chain carries TRBV5-6 and TRBJ2-1, with D perhaps TRBD2 (6 bases). Per germline, CDR1 SGHDT and CDR2 YYEEEE. This CDR3 is 14 amino acids long. V shed 0 bases and J shed 14 bases, with 18 bases lying between them.